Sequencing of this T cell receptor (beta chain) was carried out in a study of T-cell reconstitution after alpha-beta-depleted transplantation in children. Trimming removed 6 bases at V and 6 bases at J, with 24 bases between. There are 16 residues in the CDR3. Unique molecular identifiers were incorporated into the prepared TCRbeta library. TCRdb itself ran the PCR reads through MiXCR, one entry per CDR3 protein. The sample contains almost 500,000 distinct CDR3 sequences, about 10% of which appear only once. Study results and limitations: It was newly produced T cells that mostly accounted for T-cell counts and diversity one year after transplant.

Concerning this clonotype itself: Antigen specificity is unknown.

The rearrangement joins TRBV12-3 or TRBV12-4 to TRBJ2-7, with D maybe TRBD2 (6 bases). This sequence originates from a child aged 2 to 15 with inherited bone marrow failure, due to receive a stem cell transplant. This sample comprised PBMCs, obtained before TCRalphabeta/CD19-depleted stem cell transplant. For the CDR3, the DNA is TGTGCCAGCAGCTTCTATCTGGAGGGAACCTCCCTCGAGCAGTACTTC. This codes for CASSFYLEGTSLEQYF.